These T cell receptor beta chains were read from a single sample in a study of T cell changes during pregnancy in multiple sclerosis. The protocol was immunoSEQ multiplex PCR, while the TCRdb copy is restricted to in-frame clones and leaves out a portion. The sample gives tens of thousands of clones, about 92% of which show up once; less than 2.5% is in the top ten. The sample in question was peripheral blood, obtained in the first trimester of pregnancy. The receptors derive from a female donor with multiple sclerosis, enrolled in a pregnancy study. Each CDR3 is given with its conserved first and last residue. A D gene is named only where the DNA matches it firmly.

D gene	V gene	CDR3 protein
TRBD1	TRBV27	CASRRTGINEQFF
TRBD1	TRBV7-9	CASSLRTGGVPQDTQYF
.	TRBV5-4	CATTLQGPTDTQYF
.	TRBV5-1	CASSLGWNGETQYF
.	TRBV14	CASSQDARGGNTEAFF
.	TRBV7-2	CASSLSSYEQYF
TRBD2	TRBV11-3	CASSLEWSSGAYEQYF
TRBD1	TRBV6-6	CASTKPTGRQGYTF
.	TRBV4-2	CASSQFQGFGQGGNTIYF
TRBD2	TRBV7-9	CASSLDTSGSEQFF
TRBD1	TRBV4-2	CASSQSVGQAYGYTF
TRBD2	TRBV5-8	CASSLDEWTRHYNEQFF
TRBD1	TRBV2	CASSPGTVTRSSNQPQHF
.	TRBV6-1	CASSEAGRTNGYTF
.	TRBV15	CATSRDPGSQDTQYF
TRBD1	TRBV19	CASSPRQGGSQPQHF
.	TRBV5-1	CASSLSTANTGELFF